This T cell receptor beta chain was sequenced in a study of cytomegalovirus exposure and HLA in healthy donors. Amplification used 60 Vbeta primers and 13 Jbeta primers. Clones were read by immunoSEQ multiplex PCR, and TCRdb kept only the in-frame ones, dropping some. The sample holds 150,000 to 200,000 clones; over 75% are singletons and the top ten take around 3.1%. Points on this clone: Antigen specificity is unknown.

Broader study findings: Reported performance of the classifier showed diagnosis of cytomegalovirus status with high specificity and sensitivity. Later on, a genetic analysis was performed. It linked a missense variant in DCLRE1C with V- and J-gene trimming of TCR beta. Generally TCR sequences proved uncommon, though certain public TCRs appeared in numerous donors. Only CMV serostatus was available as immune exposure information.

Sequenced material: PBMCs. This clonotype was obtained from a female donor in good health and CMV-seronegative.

This chain's CDR3 is CASSVEGAGNSPLHF. The DNA of the CDR3 is TGTGCCAGCAGCGTAGAGGGGGCCGGTAATTCACCCCTCCACTTT. The chain uses TRBV9 and TRBJ1-6; 7 bases are a match to TRBD1. CDR1 and CDR2 (germline): SGDLS, YYNGEE. The CDR3 consists of 15 residues. Trimming removed 0 bases from V and 6 bases from J; junction bases left unmatched: 3.